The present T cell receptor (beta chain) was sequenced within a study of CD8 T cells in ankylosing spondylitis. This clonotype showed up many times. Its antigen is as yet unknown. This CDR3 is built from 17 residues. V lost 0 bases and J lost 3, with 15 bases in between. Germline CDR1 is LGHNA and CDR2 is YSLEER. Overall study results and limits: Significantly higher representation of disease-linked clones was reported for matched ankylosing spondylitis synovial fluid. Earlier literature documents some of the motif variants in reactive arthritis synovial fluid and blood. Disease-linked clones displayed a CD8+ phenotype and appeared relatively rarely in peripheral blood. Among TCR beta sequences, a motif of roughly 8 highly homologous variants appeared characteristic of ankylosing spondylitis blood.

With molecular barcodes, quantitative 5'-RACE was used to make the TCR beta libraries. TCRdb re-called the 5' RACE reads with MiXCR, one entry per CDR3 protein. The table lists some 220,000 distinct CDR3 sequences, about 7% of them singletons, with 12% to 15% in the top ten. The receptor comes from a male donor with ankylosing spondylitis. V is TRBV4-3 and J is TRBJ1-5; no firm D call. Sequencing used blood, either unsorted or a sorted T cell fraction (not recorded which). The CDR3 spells CASSQDVGRLYNQPQHF. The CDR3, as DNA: TGCGCCAGCAGCCAAGATGTGGGGAGGTTATACAATCAGCCCCAGCATTTT.